Below, one T cell receptor (beta chain) is given with its context. These data are taken from a study of blood T cell repertoires in COVID-19. This CDR3 is built from 15 residues. In germline, CDR1 is LGHDT, CDR2 YNNKEL (reference sequence). V was pared by 8 bases and J by 4 bases, with 12 bases of the junction left unmatched. Data came from immunoSEQ multiplex PCR; TCRdb stores just in-frame clones and leaves some out. Of tens of thousands of clones listed, roughly four fifths are singletons. Specimen: peripheral blood. This TCR came from a human donor with acute or convalescent COVID-19. The donor label of this sample is uncertain. V and J are TRBV3-1 (or the pseudogene TRBV3-2) and TRBJ2-5; 8 bases are shared with TRBD2. The CDR3 sequence is CASHLSGKRAETQYF. The CDR3 DNA is TGTGCCAGCCACCTTAGCGGGAAACGGGCAGAGACCCAGTACTTC.